Following are 31 T cell receptor beta chains from one sample sequenced in a study of T cells in Graves' hyperthyroidism and ophthalmopathy. TCR beta CDR3 sequences were amplified from RNA transcripts. The HTBI set primed first-round TCR CDR3 RT-PCR. From the multiplex PCR reads, TCRdb called clonotypes with MiXCR, one entry per CDR3 protein. The sample yields 530,000 or so distinct CDR3 sequences, roughly 17% seen once. Sequenced sample: blood. The receptors derive from a woman under 30 with Graves' ophthalmopathy.

The sample holds a few counts of this clonotype. J is TRBJ2-3 and V is TRBV5-8; a possible D gene is TRBD1 (6 bases). CDR1 and CDR2 from the germline V gene are SGHTS and YDEGEE. Trimming shortened V by 4 bases and J by 0 bases, and 12 bases separated the two germline ends. This CDR3 contains 15 residues. In DNA, the CDR3 is TGTGCCAGCAGCCGGCAGGGGATTAGCACAGATACGCAGTATTTT. Translation gives CASSRQGISTDTQYF.

This clonotype has ten or more counts. Relative to the germline gene, one junction end is altered; a read error may explain this. This rearrangement joins TRBV7-7 to TRBJ2-3, with D perhaps matching TRBD1 (5 bases). Looked up from germline, CDR1 is SSHAT and CDR2 is FNYEAQ (reference sequence). This CDR3 is 15 amino acids long. The CDR3 sequence: CASSLSRASTDTQYF. CDR3 nucleotide sequence: TGTGCTAGCAGCTTATCCAGGGCCAGCACAGATACGCAGTATTTT.

This clonotype was counted many times. The rearrangement links TRBV3-1 to TRBJ2-3, with unresolved D. Per germline, CDR1 LGHDT and CDR2 YNNKEL (reference sequence). The CDR3 extends over 12 amino acids. Trimming took 1 base from V and 3 from J, leaving 2 bases between them. The chain's CDR3 is CASSQVTDTQYF. The DNA of the CDR3 is TGTGCCAGCAGCCAAGTTACAGATACGCAGTATTTT.

The sample holds a few counts of this clonotype. This chain connects TRBV28 to TRBJ2-7; D tentatively reads TRBD1 or TRBD2 (5 bases each). The V end lost 4 bases, the J end lost 6 bases, and 13 bases lay between the germline ends. The CDR3 has 13 residues. CDR1 is MDHEN and CDR2 is SYDVKM in the germline V gene. For the CDR3, the DNA is TGTGCCAGCAGTTCATGGGACGGCCCCGAGCAGTACTTC. This gives the protein CASSSWDGPEQYF.

This clonotype was seen a few times. The chain employs TRBV29-1 and TRBJ2-1, with D tentatively TRBD1 (6 bases). V lost 7 bases to trimming and J lost 4 bases, with 17 bases between them. The CDR3 loop spans 14 amino acids. In germline, CDR1 is SQVTM, CDR2 ANQGSEA. The CDR3 region is CSAWARGTYNEQFF. CDR3 coding DNA: TGCAGCGCGTGGGCGAGAGGGACATACAATGAGCAGTTCTTC.

This clonotype was seen at least ten times. J is TRBJ1-1 and V is TRBV20-1, with D possibly matching TRBD1 (6 bases). The CDR3 covers 12 residues. V lost 5 bases, J lost 3 bases, and 10 bases lay in between. Germline V CDR1 and CDR2: DFQATT, SNEGSKA (reference sequence). The CDR3 spells CSAEGQYTEAFF. The CDR3 bases are TGCAGTGCTGAAGGACAGTACACTGAAGCTTTCTTT.

This clonotype has a count of ten or more. The chain joins TRBV18 to TRBJ1-4; D perhaps matches TRBD1 (5 bases). Trimming stripped 3 bases from V and 8 bases from J, with 16 bases between. The CDR3 has 15 residues. Germline CDR1 KGHSH, CDR2 LQKENI. This chain's CDR3 is CASSPNTDKVEKLFF. CDR3 bases: TGTGCCAGCTCACCCAACACGGACAAGGTGGAAAAACTGTTTTTT. The variable domain in full, completed from reference TRBV18 and TRBJ1-4, reads NAGVMQNPRHLVRRRGQEARLRCSPMKGHSHVYWYRQLPEEGLKFMVYLQKENIIDESGMPKERFSAEFPKEGPSILRIQQVVRGDSAAYFCASSPNTDKVEKLFFGSGTQLSVL.

Details on this clonotype: Relative to the germline gene, one junction end is altered; a read error may explain this. The gene calls are TRBV18 and TRBJ2-5; 8 bases fit TRBD1. The CDR3 runs 18 residues. Germline V gene lookup returns CDR1 KGHSH and CDR2 LQKENI. DNA for the CDR3: TGTGCCAGCTCACCACCCTCGACAGGGGCCGACGATCAAGGGACCCAGTACTTC. Encoded protein: CASSPPSTGADDQGTQYF. Using reference TRBV18 and TRBJ2-5 for the parts outside the CDR3, the full variable domain is NAGVMQNPRHLVRRRGQEARLRCSPMKGHSHVYWYRQLPEEGLKFMVYLQKENIIDESGMPKERFSAEFPKEGPSILRIQQVVRGDSAAYFCASSPPSTGADDQGTQYFGPGTRLLVL.

This clonotype was picked up many times. The chain links TRBV12-3 or TRBV12-4 to TRBJ2-2; TRBD2 is a possible D gene (5 bases). The CDR3 is 18 residues long. With 6 bases removed from V and 0 bases from J, the gap between germline ends came to 20 bases. The CDR3 region is CASRFGRRGNANTGELFF. The DNA of the CDR3 is TGTGCCAGCAGATTCGGACGGAGAGGGAACGCGAACACCGGGGAGCTGTTTTTT.

As to this clonotype: A much larger clone differs by one base, so this may be a read error. The chain couples TRBV12-3 or TRBV12-4 to TRBJ1-2; D gene ambiguous. This CDR3 is 13 amino acids long. The CDR3 spells CASTLPGSYGYTF. CDR3 bases: TGTGCCAGCACTTTACCGGGGAGCTATGGCTACACCTTC.

This clonotype was counted many times. The genes are TRBV10-1 and TRBJ2-3; D gene ambiguous. V was pared by 0 bases and J by 5 bases, with 9 bases between. CDR3 length: 14 amino acids. Germline V gene sequence: CDR1 WNHNN, CDR2 SYGVQD (reference sequence). This CDR3 reads CASSESAGVDTQYF. The CDR3 DNA follows: TGCGCCAGCAGTGAGTCGGCCGGCGTAGATACGCAGTATTTT.

This chain uses TRBV5-1 with TRBJ2-3; no clear D. In germline, CDR1 is SGHRS, CDR2 YFSETQ. V was pared by 4 bases and J by 4 bases, with 16 bases between. CDR3 size: 15 residues. The CDR3 here is CASSTRRQEADTQYF. The DNA for the CDR3 is TGCGCCAGCAGCACCCGCCGCCAGGAAGCAGATACGCAGTATTTT.

This clonotype was counted at least ten times. The rearrangement links TRBV30 to TRBJ1-2; D might be TRBD1 (5 bases). The V gene's germline CDR1 is GTSNPN and CDR2 SVGIG (reference sequence). Trimming removed 6 bases at V and 5 bases at J, with 19 bases between. The CDR3 runs 14 residues. The CDR3 sequence is CACPKSGAEYGYTF. CDR3 DNA sequence: TGTGCCTGTCCAAAAAGTGGGGCAGAGTATGGCTACACCTTC.

In DNA form, the CDR3 reads TGTGCCAGCAGCCAGAGGGCTTCTGGGAGTAATGGCGAGCAGTACTTC. Translation gives CASSQRASGSNGEQYF. The chain employs TRBV3-1 and TRBJ2-7; possibly TRBD2 for D (5 bases). This CDR3 has 16 residues. Trimming shortened V by 3 bases and J by 6 bases, and 21 bases separated the two germline ends. Germline CDR1 and CDR2: LGHDT and YNNKEL (reference sequence).

The gene calls are TRBV29-1 and TRBJ1-1; 9 positions match TRBD1. CDR1 is SQVTM, CDR2 ANQGSEA, per germline. The length of the CDR3 is 13 residues. With 6 bases clipped from V and 1 base from J, the junction kept 3 bases outside the gene matches. CDR3 amino acids: CSVLTGGNTEAFF. CDR3 DNA sequence: TGCAGCGTCCTGACAGGGGGGAACACTGAAGCTTTCTTT.

This chain links TRBV19 with TRBJ2-7, with TRBD2 matching over 10 bases. The CDR3 length is 16 residues. Looked up from germline, CDR1 is LNHDA and CDR2 is SQIVND (reference sequence). J was trimmed by 1 base and V by 5 bases; bases with no gene match: 8. As DNA, the CDR3 is TGTGCCAGTAGTCCTTGGACTAGCGGACTGTCCTACGAGCAGTACTTC. Encoded protein: CASSPWTSGLSYEQYF.

The table lists this clonotype with a few counts. This chain joins TRBV4-1 and TRBJ2-3, with D possibly TRBD1 on 5 matching bases. Between the trimmed V and J ends, which lost 1 base and 4 bases, there was a span of 12 bases. Germline CDR1 reads MGHRA; CDR2 reads YSYEKL. The CDR3 runs to 15 residues. The CDR3 sequence: CASSQVGVPADTQYF. CDR3 nucleotides: TGCGCCAGCAGCCAAGTAGGGGTCCCGGCAGATACGCAGTATTTT.

This clonotype was seen repeatedly, ten times or more. This chain connects TRBV20-1 to TRBJ1-2, with D tentatively TRBD1 (6 bases). The CDR3 loop spans 15 amino acids. Germline-derived CDR1 and CDR2 are DFQATT and SNEGSKA (reference sequence). Trimming left V 1 base short and J 8 bases short, with 20 bases between. The CDR3 is CSARGGHTGARGYTF. Written as DNA, the CDR3 is TGCAGTGCTAGAGGGGGCCACACGGGGGCGAGGGGCTACACCTTC.

V gene TRBV4-1 combines with J gene TRBJ2-1, with D possibly being TRBD2 (5 bases). The CDR3 contains 15 residues. The germline gives CDR1 MGHRA, CDR2 YSYEKL. V was clipped by 3 bases and J by 0 bases, with 9 bases between them. CDR3 residues: CASSQDSSSYNEQFF. The CDR3 coding sequence is TGCGCCAGCAGCCAGGACTCTAGCTCCTACAATGAGCAGTTCTTC.

At least ten counts were recorded for this clonotype. The rearrangement uses TRBV7-9 and TRBJ2-2, with 8 bases matching TRBD1. V lost 3 bases and J lost 1; bases outside the gene matches: 4. The CDR3 loop spans 16 amino acids. Germline lookup yields CDR1 SEHNR and CDR2 FQNEAQ (reference sequence). The DNA of the CDR3 is TGTGCCAGCAGCTTTTCCGGGACAGGGAACACCGGGGAGCTGTTTTTT. This codes for CASSFSGTGNTGELFF.

This clonotype came up many times. The rearrangement links TRBV18 to TRBJ1-1; D uncertain. Germline loops: CDR1 KGHSH, CDR2 LQKENI. V dropped 2 bases and J dropped 5 bases, with 9 bases sitting between them. This CDR3 is built from 13 residues. Here the CDR3 reads CASSPSRATEAFF. CDR3 DNA sequence: TGTGCCAGCTCACCATCCAGAGCGACTGAAGCTTTCTTT.

This clonotype was recorded many times. The rearrangement uses TRBV5-6 and TRBJ1-2; 8 nucleotides line up with TRBD1. Per germline, CDR1 SGHDT and CDR2 YYEEEE. The CDR3 extends over 14 amino acids. V was clipped by 0 bases and J by 2 bases; unmatched bases: 0. Written as DNA, the CDR3 is TGTGCCAGCAGCTTGGGGACAGGGAACTATGGCTACACCTTC. Its translation: CASSLGTGNYGYTF. Using reference TRBV5-6 and TRBJ1-2 for the parts outside the CDR3, the full variable domain is DAGVTQSPTHLIKTRGQQVTLRCSPKSGHDTVSWYQQALGQGPQFIFQYYEEEERQRGNFPDRFSGHQFPNYSSELNVNALLLGDSALYLCASSLGTGNYGYTFGSGTRLTVV.

In this sample, this clonotype turned up many times. V gene TRBV20-1 combines with J gene TRBJ2-3; tentative D call: TRBD2 (5 bases). Trimming shortened V by 3 bases and J by 2 bases, and 9 bases separated the two germline ends. Looked up from germline, CDR1 is DFQATT and CDR2 is SNEGSKA (reference sequence). CDR3 size: 13 residues. CDR3 coding DNA: TGCAGTGCTAGCGAGCTAGCCACAGATACGCAGTATTTT. This gives the protein CSASELATDTQYF.

This clonotype was seen a few times. The chain is built from TRBV28 and TRBJ1-2; 9 bases are a match to TRBD1. This CDR3 has 14 amino acids. Germline CDR1 and CDR2: MDHEN and SYDVKM. With V trimmed by 7 bases and J by 5 bases, 8 bases remained unmatched. DNA for the CDR3: TGTGCCAGCATTGAACAGGGGGCGCGGTATGGCTACACCTTC. This sequence encodes CASIEQGARYGYTF.

There are a few counts of this clonotype. The chain is built from TRBV4-1 and TRBJ1-2; 9 bases align to TRBD1. V shed 3 bases, J shed 4 bases, and the junction held 9 bases outside the gene matches. The CDR3 totals 16 residues. Germline values: CDR1 MGHRA, CDR2 YSYEKL. CDR3 coding DNA: TGCGCCAGCAGCCAGGAGTTGGGGACAGGGCCCTATGGCTACACCTTC. As protein: CASSQELGTGPYGYTF.

This clonotype has a count of ten or more. The chain uses TRBV9 and TRBJ1-2; D is unresolved. Trimming removed 0 bases at V and 4 bases at J, with 13 bases between. Germline V CDR1 and CDR2: SGDLS, YYNGEE. The CDR3 covers 15 residues. DNA of the CDR3: TGTGCCAGCAGCGTAGAGGGCGGGCCGCCCTATGGCTACACCTTC. This encodes CASSVEGGPPYGYTF. Full variable domain (missing parts from reference TRBV9 and TRBJ1-2): DSGVTQTPKHLITATGQRVTLRCSPRSGDLSVYWYQQSLDQGLQFLIQYYNGEERAKGNILERFSAQQFPDLHSELNLSSLELGDSALYFCASSVEGGPPYGYTFGSGTRLTVV.

V usage is TRBV5-8 and J usage is TRBJ2-1; D perhaps matches TRBD1 (5 bases). Germline loops: CDR1 SGHTS, CDR2 YDEGEE. The CDR3 is 16 amino acids. Deletions cut 0 bases from V and 4 bases from J, with 14 bases between. CDR3 residues: CASSLADSPRYNEQFF. In nucleotides, the CDR3 is TGTGCCAGCAGCTTGGCCGACAGCCCGAGGTACAATGAGCAGTTCTTC.

The chain links TRBV7-9 to TRBJ1-2; TRBD1 is a possible D gene (6 bases). This CDR3 region has 15 residues. V was clipped by 1 base and J by 3 bases, with 12 bases between them. Germline V gene data show CDR1 as SEHNR and CDR2 as FQNEAQ (reference sequence). The CDR3 coding sequence is TGTGCCAGCAGCTTAGGGGGGGCAAGCGACTATGGCTACACCTTC. Amino acid sequence: CASSLGGASDYGYTF.

This clonotype turned up a few times. CDR3 sequence: CASSGVWGSGANVLTF. The CDR3 region has the DNA TGTGCCAGCAGCGGCGTATGGGGCTCTGGGGCCAACGTCCTGACTTTC. The rearrangement links TRBV5-6 to TRBJ2-6; no clear D gene. The CDR3 contains 16 residues. Looked up from germline, CDR1 is SGHDT and CDR2 is YYEEEE. Trimming stripped 4 bases from V and 0 bases from J, with 11 bases between.

This clonotype was detected ten times or more. The gene calls are TRBV12-3 or TRBV12-4 and TRBJ1-6; perhaps TRBD1 as D (5 bases). The CDR3 spans 14 residues. V was pared by 3 bases and J by 10 bases, with 13 bases between. The CDR3 bases are TGTGCCAGCAGTTTTGGGCAGGGCGACTCACCCCTCCACTTT. Translating it yields CASSFGQGDSPLHF.

V is TRBV7-3 and J is TRBJ2-1, with 7 nucleotides matching TRBD2. The CDR3 has 14 residues. Germline V lookup: CDR1 SGHTA, CDR2 FQGTGA. The V gene end was trimmed by 2 bases and the J gene end by 9 bases; junction bases not matched to a gene: 7. The CDR3 reads CASSLGRGSLEQFF. CDR3 DNA sequence: TGTGCCAGCAGCTTAGGGCGGGGGTCCCTTGAGCAGTTCTTC. Together with reference TRBV7-3 and TRBJ2-1, the CDR3 gives the full variable domain: GAGVSQTPSNKVTEKGKYVELRCDPISGHTALYWYRQSLGQGPEFLIYFQGTGAADDSGLPNDRFFAVRPEGSVSTLKIQRTERGDSAVYLCASSLGRGSLEQFFGPGTRLTVL.